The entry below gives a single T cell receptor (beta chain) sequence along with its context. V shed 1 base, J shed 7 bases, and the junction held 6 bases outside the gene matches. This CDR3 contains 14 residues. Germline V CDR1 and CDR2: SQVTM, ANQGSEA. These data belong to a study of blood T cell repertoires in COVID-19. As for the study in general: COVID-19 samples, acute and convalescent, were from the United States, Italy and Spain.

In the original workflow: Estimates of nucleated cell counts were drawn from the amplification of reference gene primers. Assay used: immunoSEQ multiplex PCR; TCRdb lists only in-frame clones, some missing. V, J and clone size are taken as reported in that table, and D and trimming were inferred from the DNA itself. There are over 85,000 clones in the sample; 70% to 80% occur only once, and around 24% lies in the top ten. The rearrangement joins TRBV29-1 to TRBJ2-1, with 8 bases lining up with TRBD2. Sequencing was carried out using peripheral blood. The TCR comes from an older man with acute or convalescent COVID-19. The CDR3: CSVEGGSGANEQFF. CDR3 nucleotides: TGCAGCGTTGAAGGGGGTAGCGGGGCAAATGAGCAGTTCTTC.